Given below is one TCR beta chain in context. V was trimmed by 0 bases and J by 5 bases, leaving 16 bases between them. The CDR3 spans 16 residues. Germline values: CDR1 LNHDA, CDR2 SQIVND (reference sequence). CD4+ naive, central memory, regulatory and stem cell-like memory subsets were isolated by sorting on CD45RO/CCR7/CD25/CD127/CD95/CD27. Purities over 95% were achieved in all sorted populations. This record belongs to a study of beta chain features in type 1 diabetes. The study reverse transcribed the entire isolated RNA, so it sequenced expressed TCRB transcripts. Profiling relied on immunoSEQ multiplex PCR, and the TCRdb table lists in-frame clones only, not all of them. In the table there are about 180,000 clones, about 12% of which are singletons.

Sequencing was performed on central memory CD4+ T cells from blood. V usage is TRBV19 and J usage is TRBJ2-5, with a weak D call TRBD1 (5 bases). The receptor comes from a woman between 18 and 29 years old in good health. CDR3 loop: CASSIDTQGASETQYF. CDR3 DNA: TGTGCCAGTAGTATAGATACCCAAGGGGCCTCGGAGACCCAGTACTTC.